This TCR beta chain was recorded in a study of response to subunit inactivated influenza vaccine. General observations from the study: Every seasonal influenza vaccination brings in few new T cells, the authors suggested.

The ends lost 6 bases at V and 8 bases at J; junction bases unmatched: 6. This CDR3 contains 13 residues. As to this clonotype: What it binds is not known.

TCRdb called the RT-PCR reads again in MiXCR, with one record for every CDR3 protein. The profile shows roughly 630,000 distinct CDR3 sequences, less than 15% of them singletons. The sequencing used PBMCs from blood, collected approximately 15 days before vaccination. The clonotype was recovered from a man in his forties or fifties who received an inactivated influenza vaccine. This sequence joins TRBV12-3 or TRBV12-4 and TRBJ1-2; TRBD1 matches 10 bases. The CDR3 DNA reads as TGTGCCAGCAGCCCTCGGACAGGGGGAGGCTACACCTTC. It yields the protein CASSPRTGGGYTF.